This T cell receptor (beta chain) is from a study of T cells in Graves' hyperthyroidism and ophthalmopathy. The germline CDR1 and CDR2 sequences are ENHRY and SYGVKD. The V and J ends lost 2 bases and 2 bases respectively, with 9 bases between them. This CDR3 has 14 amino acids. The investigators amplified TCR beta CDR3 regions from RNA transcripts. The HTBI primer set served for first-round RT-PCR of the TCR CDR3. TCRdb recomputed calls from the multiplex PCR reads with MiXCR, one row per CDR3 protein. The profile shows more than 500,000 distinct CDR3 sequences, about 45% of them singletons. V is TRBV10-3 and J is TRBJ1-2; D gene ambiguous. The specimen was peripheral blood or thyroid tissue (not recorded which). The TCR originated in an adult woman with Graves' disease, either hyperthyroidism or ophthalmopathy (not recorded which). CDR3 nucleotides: TGTGCCATCAGTGAGACTCCCGGGAACTATGGCTACACCTTC. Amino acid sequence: CAISETPGNYGYTF.